This T cell receptor beta chain was captured by sequencing in a study of blood T cell repertoires in COVID-19 (dated by TCRdb to between 2020 and 2021). With regard to the full study: Samples from collaborators originated in the United States, Italy and Spain and spanned both the acute and convalescent phases of COVID-19. The material from the prospective study consisted of cDNA or gDNA derived from T cells, B-cell-depleted T cells, or PBMCs. The dataset comprised deeply sampled blood TCRbeta repertoires from subjects exposed to, actively infected with, or recovered from COVID-19. The repertoires were released in a freely available public database intended as a resource for research on the immune response to SARS-CoV-2. The samples were drawn from the first 160 participants of the ongoing ImmuneRACE study and from over 950 subjects provided by 6 global collaborators. Sample metadata almost always included a de-identified subject ID, COVID-19 status, age in years and sex. Where available, HLA class I and class II types were taken from metadata supplied by the sample provider and were not determined by assay-based typing.

Each collaborating institution followed its own protocols to collect whole blood in K2EDTA tubes. For TCRbeta analysis, collaborators shipped samples as frozen whole blood, isolated PBMCs, or DNA extracted from either of those sample types. Concerning this clone itself: Its binding antigen is unknown. Base qualities are not provided; no much larger clone lies one nucleotide away.

V has 4 bases trimmed and J has 1 base trimmed; junction bases matching no gene number 1. The CDR1 and CDR2 encoded by the germline V gene are SGHDT and YYEEEE. The CDR3, cysteine through phenylalanine, is 13 amino acids long. Only the CDR3 region is kept as DNA, spanning 39 bases read in frame from base 1. TCRbeta CDR3 regions were amplified from genomic DNA by means of the immunoSEQ Assay, a bias-controlled multiplex PCR. The paper's processing steps were these. Nucleated cell counts per sample were estimated from amplification of reference gene primers within the assay. Sequence reads were collapsed and filtered to measure the absolute abundance of every unique TCRbeta CDR3 rearrangement. For each sample, productive Simpson clonality was calculated as the square root of Simpson's diversity index over productive rearrangements. This immuneACCESS table, as held by TCRdb, lists in-frame sequences with V and J called but not all clones. Of the missing ones, under half trace to an unresolved V gene in checked studies; the others have no known cause. V, J and clone size were drawn from that table, and D and trimming were deduced from the DNA. The sample contains tens of thousands of clones, 85% to 90% of them found a single time. Jointly, the top ten make up 59% of the sample.

General study outcomes and caveats: How much clinical and demographic metadata was included differed by source and by participant, and the metadata was provided uncurated.

The sample taken for sequencing was peripheral blood. This sequence uses TRBV5-6 and TRBJ1-1; 7 of the junction bases match TRBD1. The TCR sequence derives from an older man with acute or convalescent COVID-19. The CDR3 protein: CASSRGQNTEAFF. The sequenced DNA: TGTGCCAGCAGCAGGGGGCAGAACACTGAAGCTTTCTTT.